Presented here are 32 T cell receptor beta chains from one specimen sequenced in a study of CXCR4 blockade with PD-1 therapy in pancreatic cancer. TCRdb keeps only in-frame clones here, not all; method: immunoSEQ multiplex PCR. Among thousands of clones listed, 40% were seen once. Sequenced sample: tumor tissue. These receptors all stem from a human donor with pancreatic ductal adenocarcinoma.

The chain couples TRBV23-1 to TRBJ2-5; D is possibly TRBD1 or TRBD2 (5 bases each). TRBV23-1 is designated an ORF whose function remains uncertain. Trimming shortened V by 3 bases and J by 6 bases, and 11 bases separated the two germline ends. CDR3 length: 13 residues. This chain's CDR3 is CASSHERGKTQYF. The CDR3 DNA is TGCGCCAGCAGTCATGAGAGGGGAAAGACCCAGTACTTC.

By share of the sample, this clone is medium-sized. The DNA of the CDR3 is TGCGCCAGCAGCCCCCGGGAGACAGACAACAATGAGCAGTTCTTC. It encodes CASSPRETDNNEQFF. V gene TRBV4-1 combines with J gene TRBJ2-1; the D gene is possibly TRBD2 (6 bases). Germline values: CDR1 MGHRA, CDR2 YSYEKL. Between the trimmed V and J ends, which lost 4 bases and 5 bases, there was a span of 15 bases. This CDR3 has 15 residues.

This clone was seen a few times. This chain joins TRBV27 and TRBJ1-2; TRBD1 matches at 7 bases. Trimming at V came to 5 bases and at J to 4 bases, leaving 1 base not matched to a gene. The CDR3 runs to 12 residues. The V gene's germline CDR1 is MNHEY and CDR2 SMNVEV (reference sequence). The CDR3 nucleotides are TGTGCCAGCAGTGGGGACAGCTATGGCTACACCTTC. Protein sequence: CASSGDSYGYTF.

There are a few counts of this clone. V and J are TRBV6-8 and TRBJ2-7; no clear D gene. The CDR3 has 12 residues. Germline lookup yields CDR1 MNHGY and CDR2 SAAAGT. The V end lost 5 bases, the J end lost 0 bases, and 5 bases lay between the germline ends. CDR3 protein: CASSTLSYEQYF. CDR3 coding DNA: TGTGCCAGCAGTACCCTCTCCTACGAGCAGTACTTC.

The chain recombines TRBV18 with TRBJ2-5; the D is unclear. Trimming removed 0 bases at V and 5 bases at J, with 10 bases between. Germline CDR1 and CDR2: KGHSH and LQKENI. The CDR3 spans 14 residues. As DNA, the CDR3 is TGTGCCAGCTCACCACCAGGAGCCTCGGAGACCCAGTACTTC. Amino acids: CASSPPGASETQYF.

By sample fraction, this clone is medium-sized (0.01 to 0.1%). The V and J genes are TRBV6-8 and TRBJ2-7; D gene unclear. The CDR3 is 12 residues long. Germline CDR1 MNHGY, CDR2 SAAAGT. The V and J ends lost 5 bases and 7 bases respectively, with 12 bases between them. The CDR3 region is CASSPAYKEQYF. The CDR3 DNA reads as TGTGCCAGCAGTCCTGCTTACAAGGAGCAGTACTTC.

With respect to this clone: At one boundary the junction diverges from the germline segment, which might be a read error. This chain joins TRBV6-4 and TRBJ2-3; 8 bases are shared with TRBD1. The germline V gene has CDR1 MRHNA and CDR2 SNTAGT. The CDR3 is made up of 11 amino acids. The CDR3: CAISKGTGRSF. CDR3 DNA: TGTGCCATCAGTAAGGGGACAGGCCGCAGTTTT.

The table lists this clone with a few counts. In DNA, the CDR3 is TGTGCCAGCAGTACAGGGGGTGGAAGTGAAAAACTGTTTTTT. Its protein is CASSTGGGSEKLFF. J is TRBJ1-4 and V is TRBV2; TRBD1 agrees at 8 bases. Trimming removed 5 bases from V and 7 bases from J; junction bases left unmatched: 6. Germline lookup yields CDR1 SNHLY and CDR2 FYNNEI. The CDR3 length is 14 residues.

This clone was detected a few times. CDR3 residues: CASSEYTSYEQYF. For the CDR3, the DNA is TGTGCCAGCAGTGAATATACTTCCTACGAGCAGTACTTC. The rearrangement joins TRBV25-1 to TRBJ2-7; D uncertain. V shed 0 bases and J shed 1 base, with 4 bases lying between them. Germline CDR1 reads MGHDK; CDR2 reads SYGVNS. The CDR3 runs 13 residues.

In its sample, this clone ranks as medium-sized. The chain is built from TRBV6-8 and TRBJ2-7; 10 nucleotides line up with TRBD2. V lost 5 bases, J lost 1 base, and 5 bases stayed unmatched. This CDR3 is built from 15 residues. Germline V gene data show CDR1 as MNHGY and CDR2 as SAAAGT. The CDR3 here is CASSEGLAWSYEQYF. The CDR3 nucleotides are TGTGCCAGCAGTGAGGGACTAGCGTGGTCCTACGAGCAGTACTTC.

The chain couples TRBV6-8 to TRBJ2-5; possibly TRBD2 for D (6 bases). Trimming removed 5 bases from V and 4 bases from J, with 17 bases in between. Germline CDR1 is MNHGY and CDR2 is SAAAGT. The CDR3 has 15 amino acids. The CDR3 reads CASSTGTVGGETQYF. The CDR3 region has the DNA TGTGCCAGCAGTACCGGGACGGTGGGGGGAGAGACCCAGTACTTC.

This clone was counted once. The DNA of the CDR3 is TGTGCCAGTAGTATCGGACAGAACTTTGTCTATGGCTACACCTTC. As protein: CASSIGQNFVYGYTF. The chain is built from TRBV19 and TRBJ1-2; maybe TRBD1 (6 bases). The CDR3 covers 15 residues. The V end lost 3 bases, the J end lost 4 bases, and 15 bases lay between the germline ends. The germline V gene has CDR1 LNHDA and CDR2 SQIVND (reference sequence).

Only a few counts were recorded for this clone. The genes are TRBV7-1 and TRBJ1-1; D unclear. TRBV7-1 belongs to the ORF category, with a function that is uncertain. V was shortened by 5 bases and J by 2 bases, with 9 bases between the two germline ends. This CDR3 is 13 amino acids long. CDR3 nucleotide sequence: TGTGCCAGCAGCCTGCGAGAAAACACTGAAGCTTTCTTT. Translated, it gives CASSLRENTEAFF.

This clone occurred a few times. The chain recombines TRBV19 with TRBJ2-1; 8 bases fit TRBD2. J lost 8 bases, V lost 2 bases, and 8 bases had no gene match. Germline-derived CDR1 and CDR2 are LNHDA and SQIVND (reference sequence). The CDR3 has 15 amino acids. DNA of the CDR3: TGTGCCAGTAGTATAACGGGGGGGCCGTTTCATGAGCAGTTCTTC. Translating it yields CASSITGGPFHEQFF.

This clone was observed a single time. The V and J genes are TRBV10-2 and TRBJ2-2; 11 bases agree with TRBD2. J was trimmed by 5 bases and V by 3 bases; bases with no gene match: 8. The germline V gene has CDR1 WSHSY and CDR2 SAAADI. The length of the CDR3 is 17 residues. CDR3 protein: CASSENAGTSGTGELFF. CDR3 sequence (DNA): TGCGCCAGCAGTGAAAATGCTGGGACTAGCGGTACCGGGGAGCTGTTTTTT.

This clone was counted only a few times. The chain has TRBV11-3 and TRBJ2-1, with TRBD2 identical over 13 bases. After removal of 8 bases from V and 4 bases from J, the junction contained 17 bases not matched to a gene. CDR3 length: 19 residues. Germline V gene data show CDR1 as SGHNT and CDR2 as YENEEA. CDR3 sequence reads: CASAPGGLAGERNYNEQFF. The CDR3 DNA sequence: TGTGCCAGCGCTCCAGGCGGACTAGCGGGGGAGAGAAAYTACAATGAGCAGTTCTTC.

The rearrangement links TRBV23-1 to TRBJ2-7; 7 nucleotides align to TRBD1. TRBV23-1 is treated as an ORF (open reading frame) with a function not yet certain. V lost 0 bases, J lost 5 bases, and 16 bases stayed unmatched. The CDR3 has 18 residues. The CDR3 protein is CASSQSVPQLQGIDEQYF. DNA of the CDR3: TGCGCCAGCAGTCAATCAGTCCCCCAGCTACAGGGGATCGACGAGCAGTACTTC.

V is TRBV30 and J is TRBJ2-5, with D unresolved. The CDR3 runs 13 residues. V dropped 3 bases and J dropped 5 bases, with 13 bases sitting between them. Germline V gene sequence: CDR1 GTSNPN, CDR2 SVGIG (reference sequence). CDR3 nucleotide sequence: TGTGCCTGGAGCAAGGGTGTGCGGGAGACCCAGTACTTC. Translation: CAWSKGVRETQYF.

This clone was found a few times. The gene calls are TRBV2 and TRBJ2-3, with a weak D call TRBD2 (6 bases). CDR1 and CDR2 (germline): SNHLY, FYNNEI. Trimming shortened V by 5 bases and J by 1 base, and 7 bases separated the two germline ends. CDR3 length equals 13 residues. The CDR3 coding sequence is TGTGCCAGCAGTTTAGCGGGCACAGATACGCAGTATTTT. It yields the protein CASSLAGTDTQYF.

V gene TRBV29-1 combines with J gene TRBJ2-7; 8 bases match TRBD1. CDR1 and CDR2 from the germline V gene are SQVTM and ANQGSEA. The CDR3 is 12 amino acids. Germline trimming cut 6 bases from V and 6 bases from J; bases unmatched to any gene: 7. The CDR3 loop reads CSVGQGPREQYF. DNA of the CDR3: TGCAGCGTAGGACAGGGTCCCCGCGAGCAGTACTTC.

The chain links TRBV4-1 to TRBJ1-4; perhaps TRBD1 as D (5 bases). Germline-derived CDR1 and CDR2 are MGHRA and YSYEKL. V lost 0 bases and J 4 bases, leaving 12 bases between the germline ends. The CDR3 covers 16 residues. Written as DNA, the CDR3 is TGCGCCAGCAGCCAAGATCGGGACCCCAATAATGAAAAACTGTTTTTT. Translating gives CASSQDRDPNNEKLFF.

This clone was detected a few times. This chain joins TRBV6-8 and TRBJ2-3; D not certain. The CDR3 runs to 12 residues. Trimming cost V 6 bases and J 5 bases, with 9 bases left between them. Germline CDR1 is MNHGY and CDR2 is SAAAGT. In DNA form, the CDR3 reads TGTGCCAGCAGGGCTAGACTAGATACGCAGTATTTT. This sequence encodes CASRARLDTQYF.

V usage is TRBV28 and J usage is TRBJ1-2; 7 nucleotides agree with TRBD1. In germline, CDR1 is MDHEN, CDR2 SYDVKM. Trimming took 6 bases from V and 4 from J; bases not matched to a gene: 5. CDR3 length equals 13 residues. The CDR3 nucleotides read TGTGCCAGCAGAGACAGGGAGTCCTATGGCTACACCTTC. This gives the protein CASRDRESYGYTF.

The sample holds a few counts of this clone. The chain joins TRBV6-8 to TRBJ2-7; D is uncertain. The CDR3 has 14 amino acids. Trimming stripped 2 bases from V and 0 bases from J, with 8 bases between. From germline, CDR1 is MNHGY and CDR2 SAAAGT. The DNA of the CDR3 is TGTGCCAGCAGTTACCGTTTTAGCTCCTACGAGCAGTACTTC. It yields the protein CASSYRFSSYEQYF.

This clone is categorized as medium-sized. The CDR3 bases are TGTGCCAGCAGTCAACTACTTACTTTGGGTGGCTACACCTTC. Encoded protein: CASSQLLTLGGYTF. The chain is built from TRBV6-8 and TRBJ1-2, with D unresolved. From germline, CDR1 is MNHGY and CDR2 SAAAGT. V lost 5 bases, J lost 7 bases, and 17 bases lay in between. This CDR3 is built from 14 residues.

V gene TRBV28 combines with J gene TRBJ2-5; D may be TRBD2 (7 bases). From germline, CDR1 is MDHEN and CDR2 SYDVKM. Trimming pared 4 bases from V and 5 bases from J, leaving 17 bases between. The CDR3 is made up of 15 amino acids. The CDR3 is CASSSPTGRAETQYF. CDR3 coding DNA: TGTGCCAGCAGTTCTCCCACAGGGAGGGCCGAGACCCAGTACTTC.

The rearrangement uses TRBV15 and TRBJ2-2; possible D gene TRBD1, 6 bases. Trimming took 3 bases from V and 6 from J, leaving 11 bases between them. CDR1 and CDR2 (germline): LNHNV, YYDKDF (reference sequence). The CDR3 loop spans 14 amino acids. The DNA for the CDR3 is TGTGCCACCAGCAGTTGGGCAGGGGCCGGGGAGCTGTTTTTT. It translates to CATSSWAGAGELFF.

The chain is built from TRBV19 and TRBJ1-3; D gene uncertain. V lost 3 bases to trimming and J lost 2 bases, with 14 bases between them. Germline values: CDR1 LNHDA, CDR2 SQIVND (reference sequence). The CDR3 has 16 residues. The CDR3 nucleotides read TGTGCCAGTAGTATTCATCGGAGGTTCACTGGAAACACCATATATTTT. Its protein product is CASSIHRRFTGNTIYF.

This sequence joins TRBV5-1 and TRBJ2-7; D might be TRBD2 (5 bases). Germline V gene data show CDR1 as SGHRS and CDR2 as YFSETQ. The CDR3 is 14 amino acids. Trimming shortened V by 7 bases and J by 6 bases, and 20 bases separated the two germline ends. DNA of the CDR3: TGCGCCAGCCAATCCGCCGGGGAAGTAGGCGAGCAGTACTTC. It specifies CASQSAGEVGEQYF.

CDR3 sequence: CASNPPGGWRWPQHF. For the CDR3, the DNA is TGTGCCAGCAATCCTCCCGGGGGGTGGCGTTGGCCCCAGCATTTT. The rearrangement links TRBV16 to TRBJ1-5, with a weak D call TRBD1 (5 bases). With 7 bases removed from V and 9 bases from J, the gap between germline ends came to 22 bases. Germline values: CDR1 KGHSY, CDR2 FQNENV. The CDR3 is 15 amino acids. The variable domain in full, with the rest retrieved from reference TRBV16 and TRBJ1-5, is GEEVAQTPKHLVRGEGQKAKLYCAPIKGHSYVFWYQQVLKNEFKFLISFQNENVFDETGMPKERFSAKCLPNSPCSLEIQATKLEDSAVYFCASNPPGGWRWPQHFGDGTRLSIL.

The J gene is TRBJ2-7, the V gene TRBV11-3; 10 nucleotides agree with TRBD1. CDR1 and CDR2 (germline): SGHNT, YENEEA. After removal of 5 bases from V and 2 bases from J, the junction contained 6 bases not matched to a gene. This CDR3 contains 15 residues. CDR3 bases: TGTGCCAGCAGCCAGCGGGACAGGGGACCCTACGAGCAGTACTTC. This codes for CASSQRDRGPYEQYF.

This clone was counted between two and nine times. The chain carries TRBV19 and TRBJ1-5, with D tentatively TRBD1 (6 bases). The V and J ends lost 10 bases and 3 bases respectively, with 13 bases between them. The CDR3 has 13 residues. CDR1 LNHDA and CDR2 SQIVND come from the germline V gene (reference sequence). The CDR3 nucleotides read TGTGCCACCGGCAGGGGCCCCAATCAGCCCCAGCATTTT. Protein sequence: CATGRGPNQPQHF.